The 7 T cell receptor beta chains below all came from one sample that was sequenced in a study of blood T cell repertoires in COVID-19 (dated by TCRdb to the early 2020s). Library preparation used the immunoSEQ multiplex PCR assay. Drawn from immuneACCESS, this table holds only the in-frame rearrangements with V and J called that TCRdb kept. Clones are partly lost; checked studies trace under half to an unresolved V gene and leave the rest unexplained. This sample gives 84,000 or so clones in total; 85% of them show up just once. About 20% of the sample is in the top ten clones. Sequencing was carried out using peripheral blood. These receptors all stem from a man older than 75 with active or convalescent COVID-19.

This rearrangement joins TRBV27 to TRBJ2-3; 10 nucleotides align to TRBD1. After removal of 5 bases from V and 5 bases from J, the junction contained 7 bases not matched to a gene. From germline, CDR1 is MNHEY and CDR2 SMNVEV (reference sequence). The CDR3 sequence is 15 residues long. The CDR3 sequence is CASSPGTGVGDTQYF. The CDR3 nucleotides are TGTGCCAGCAGTCCCGGGACAGGGGTCGGAGATACGCAGTATTTT.

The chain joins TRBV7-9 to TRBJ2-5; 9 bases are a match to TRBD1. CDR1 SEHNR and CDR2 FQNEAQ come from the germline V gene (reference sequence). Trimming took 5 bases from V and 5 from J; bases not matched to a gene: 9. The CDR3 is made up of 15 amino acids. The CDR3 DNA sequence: TGTGCCAGCAGCCCCCGGACAGGGGTTTGGGAGACCCAGTACTTC. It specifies CASSPRTGVWETQYF.

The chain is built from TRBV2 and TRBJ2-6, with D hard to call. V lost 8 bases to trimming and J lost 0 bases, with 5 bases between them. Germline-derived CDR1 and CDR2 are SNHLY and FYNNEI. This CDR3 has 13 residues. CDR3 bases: TGTGCCAGCGAGAGCTCTGGGGCCAACGTCCTGACTTTC. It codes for CASESSGANVLTF.

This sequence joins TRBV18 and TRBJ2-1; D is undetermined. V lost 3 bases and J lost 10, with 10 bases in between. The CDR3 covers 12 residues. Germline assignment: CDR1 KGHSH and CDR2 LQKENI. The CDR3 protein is CASSPETREQFF. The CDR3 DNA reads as TGTGCCAGCTCACCTGAGACACGGGAGCAGTTCTTC.

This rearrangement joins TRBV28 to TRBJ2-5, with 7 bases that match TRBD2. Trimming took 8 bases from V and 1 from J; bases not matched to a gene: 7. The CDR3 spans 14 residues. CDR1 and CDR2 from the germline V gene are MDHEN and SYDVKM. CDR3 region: CASGRGAAQETQYF. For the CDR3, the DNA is TGTGCCAGCGGGAGGGGAGCGGCCCAAGAGACCCAGTACTTC.

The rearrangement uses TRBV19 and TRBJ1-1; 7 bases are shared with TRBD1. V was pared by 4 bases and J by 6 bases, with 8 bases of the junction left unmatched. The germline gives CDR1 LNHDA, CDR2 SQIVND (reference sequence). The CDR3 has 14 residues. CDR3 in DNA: TGTGCCAGTAGTACGGTGCCCGGGACAGCTGAAGCTTTCTTT. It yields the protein CASSTVPGTAEAFF.

In DNA form, the CDR3 reads TGTGCCACCAGTAGGCCGGCGGACAATGAGCAGTTCTTC. Translation gives CATSRPADNEQFF. V usage is TRBV24-1 and J usage is TRBJ2-1; D not resolved. CDR1 is KGHDR, CDR2 SFDVKD, per germline. The V gene lost 6 bases and the J gene lost 5 bases, with 10 bases spanning the gap. This CDR3 region has 13 residues.